This TCR beta chain was captured in a study of cytomegalovirus exposure and HLA in healthy donors. Whole-study findings and limits: Specificity for CMV antigens was confirmed in vitro for a few of the CMV-associated chains.

Of note for this clone: What it binds is not known.

This CDR3 region has 15 residues. With 7 bases clipped from V and 6 bases from J, the junction kept 12 bases outside the gene matches. Looked up from germline, CDR1 is SNHLY and CDR2 is FYNNEI. Use of 60 Vbeta and 13 Jbeta primers characterized the PCR. Clones were sequenced by immunoSEQ multiplex PCR, and TCRdb holds only the in-frame ones, with some missing. This listing includes 200,000 to 250,000 clones. The sequence came from a girl aged 2 to 10 in good health and CMV-seropositive. The V and J genes are TRBV2 and TRBJ1-5, with 7 bases identical to TRBD1. The source material was PBMCs. CDR3 region: CASTLGQVVVQPQHF. CDR3 sequence (DNA): TGTGCCAGCACGCTAGGACAGGTCGTGGTTCAGCCCCAGCATTTT.